This TCR beta chain was sequenced for a study of T cell repertoires in cytomegalovirus infection. Study context: From public TCR beta signatures came an indication of both CMV infection and matching HLA type. Study-level points and caveats: Using cumulative public TCR beta family frequency, the authors identified those who carried CMV together with the relevant HLA. Within the response measured ex vivo, HLA-C-restricted CMV-specific TCR beta clonotypes were dominant.

TCRdb independently ran MiXCR on the reads; one entry per CDR3 protein. The repertoire holds under 150,000 distinct CDR3 sequences, with around 25% as singletons. In regard to this clonotype: Its antigen is unidentified.

This CDR3 spans 17 amino acids. The germline V gene encodes CDR1 KGHDR and CDR2 SFDVKD. The trim removed 4 bases at V and 2 bases at J, leaving 7 bases unmatched. The rearrangement joins TRBV24-1 to TRBJ2-1; 10 bases map to TRBD1. This sequence originates from a human donor in good health (CMV status not recorded). Some clones in this sample may be carry-over from other donors' samples. Material: PBMCs, sequenced either directly or after in vitro stimulation (not recorded which). The CDR3 reads CATSDRTGGSAYNEQFF. CDR3 nucleotide sequence: TGTGCCACCAGTGACAGGACAGGGGGGAGTGCCTACAATGAGCAGTTCTTC.